Presented here are 3 T cell receptor beta chains from one specimen sequenced in a study of T cells after yellow fever vaccination (dated by TCRdb to about 2019). Read against the paper, the sample's treatment or condition label means: live attenuated yellow fever vaccine strain. Library preparation was by 5' RACE. Sequencing took place on an Illumina HiSeq 2500. In TCRdb, the public reads were trimmed at Q25 with fastp and aligned with MiXCR, with productive beta chains retained. Rows are unified per CDR3 protein, each entry keeping the most common DNA and genes. The sample records tens of thousands of distinct CDR3 sequences, just over 6.5% of which are singletons. 35% to 40% of the sample lies in the top ten. This specimen consisted of CD8+ T cells sorted from PBMCs, obtained around 45 days after the first yellow fever vaccination. Receptors originate from a man between 18 and 29 years old who received the YFV17D yellow fever vaccine.

This clonotype came up many times. The rearrangement joins TRBV4-1 to TRBJ2-7, with a tentative D call TRBD2 (5 bases). The CDR3 has 13 residues. Between the trimmed V and J ends, which lost 1 base and 6 bases, there was a span of 10 bases. Looked up from germline, CDR1 is MGHRA and CDR2 is YSYEKL. In DNA, the CDR3 is TGCGCCAGCAGCCAAGGTCCCCGGGGCGAGCAGTACGTC. It yields the protein CASSQGPRGEQYV.

Many counts were recorded for this clonotype. CDR3 in DNA: TGCAGTGCTAGAGATCGGGGTACCGGGGGGACACTTGCTAACTATGGCTACACCTTC. Amino acid sequence: CSARDRGTGGTLANYGYTF. The chain has TRBV20-1 and TRBJ1-2; D might be TRBD1 (6 bases). The length of the CDR3 is 19 residues. Germline values: CDR1 DFQATT, CDR2 SNEGSKA (reference sequence). The V end was cut by 0 bases, the J end by 0 bases, with 23 bases between.

In its sample, this clonotype was seen many times. The chain uses TRBV27 and TRBJ2-7; no firm D call. V lost 3 bases and J 3 bases, leaving 6 bases between the germline ends. This CDR3 has 12 amino acids. In germline, CDR1 is MNHEY, CDR2 SMNVEV (reference sequence). The CDR3 coding sequence is TGTGCCAGCAGTTTCAATGGCTACGAGCAGTACTTC. It specifies CASSFNGYEQYF.